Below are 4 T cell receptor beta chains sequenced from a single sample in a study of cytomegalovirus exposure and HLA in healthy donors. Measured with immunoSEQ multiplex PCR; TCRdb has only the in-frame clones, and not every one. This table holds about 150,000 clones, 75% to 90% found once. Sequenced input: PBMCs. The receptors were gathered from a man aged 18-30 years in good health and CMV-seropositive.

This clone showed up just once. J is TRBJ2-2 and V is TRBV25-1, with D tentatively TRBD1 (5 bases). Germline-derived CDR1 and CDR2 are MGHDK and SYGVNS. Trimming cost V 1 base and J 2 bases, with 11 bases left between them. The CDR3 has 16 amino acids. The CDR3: CASSESGIGNTGELFF. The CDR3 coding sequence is TGTGCCAGCAGTGAATCAGGGATTGGCAACACCGGGGAGCTGTTTTTT.

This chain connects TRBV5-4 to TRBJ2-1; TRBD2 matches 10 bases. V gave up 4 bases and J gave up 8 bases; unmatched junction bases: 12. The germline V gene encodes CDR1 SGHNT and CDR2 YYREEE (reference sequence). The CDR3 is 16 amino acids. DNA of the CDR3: TGTGCCAGCAGCGGACCCAGCGGGAGGGCCGACGATGAGCAGTTCTTC. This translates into CASSGPSGRADDEQFF.

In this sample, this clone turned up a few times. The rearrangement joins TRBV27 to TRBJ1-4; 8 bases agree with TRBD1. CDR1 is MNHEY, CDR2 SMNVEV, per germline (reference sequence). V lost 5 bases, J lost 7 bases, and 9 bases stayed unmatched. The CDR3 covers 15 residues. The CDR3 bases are TGTGCCAGCAGTCGGCGGACAGGGAAAGGTGAAAAACTGTTTTTT. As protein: CASSRRTGKGEKLFF.

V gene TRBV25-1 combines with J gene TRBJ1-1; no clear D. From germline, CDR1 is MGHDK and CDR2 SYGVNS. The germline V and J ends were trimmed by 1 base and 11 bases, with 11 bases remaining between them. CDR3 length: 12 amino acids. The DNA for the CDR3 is TGTGCCAGCAGTGAATTTGCCCGAGGGGCTTTCTTT. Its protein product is CASSEFARGAFF.